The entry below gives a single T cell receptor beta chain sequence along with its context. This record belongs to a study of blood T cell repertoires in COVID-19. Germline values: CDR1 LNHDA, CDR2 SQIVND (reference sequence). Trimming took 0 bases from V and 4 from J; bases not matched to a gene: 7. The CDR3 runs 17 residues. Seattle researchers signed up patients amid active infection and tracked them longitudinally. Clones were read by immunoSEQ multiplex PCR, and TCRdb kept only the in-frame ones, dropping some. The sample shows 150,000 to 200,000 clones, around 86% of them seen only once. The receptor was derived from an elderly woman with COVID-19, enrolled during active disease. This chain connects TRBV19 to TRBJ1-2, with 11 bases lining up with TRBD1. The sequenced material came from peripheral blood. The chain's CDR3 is CASSIDETGTGGYGYTF. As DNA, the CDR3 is TGTGCCAGTAGTATAGACGAGACCGGGACAGGGGGCTATGGCTACACCTTC.